The present TCR beta chain was sequenced within a study of T-cell memory formation after mild COVID-19. Looked up from germline, CDR1 is MNHNY and CDR2 is SVGAGI (reference sequence). The CDR3 length is 15 residues. V lost 4 bases, J lost 2 bases, and 15 bases lay in between. One entry per CDR3 protein results from TCRdb running MiXCR on the 5' RACE reads. The repertoire includes 200,000 to 250,000 distinct CDR3 sequences, 15% to 17% of them detected once, and about 2% sits in the top ten. What was sequenced was PBMCs or a T cell subset sorted from them (not recorded which). The V and J genes are TRBV6-6 and TRBJ2-7, with D perhaps TRBD1 (6 bases). The source of this sequence is an adult woman who had mild COVID-19 (a few samples of this study predate the infection). Cell type and time point are not known. The CDR3: CASSSPDSGTYEQYF. The CDR3 DNA reads as TGTGCCAGCAGTTCTCCGGACAGTGGAACCTACGAGCAGTACTTC.